This T cell receptor (beta chain) was profiled in a study of early T cells in non-severe SARS-CoV-2 infection. V was clipped by 8 bases and J by 1 base; unmatched bases: 3. The CDR3 consists of 13 residues. Germline lookup yields CDR1 SNHLY and CDR2 FYNNEI. This clonotype was counted many times. In TCRdb, the 5' RACE reads were re-called with MiXCR into one record per CDR3 protein. The sample lists 55,000 to 75,000 distinct CDR3 sequences; 6% to 8.5% were seen once. This clonotype originated in an adult who was a healthcare worker with PCR-confirmed SARS-CoV-2 infection or an uninfected control (not recorded which). What was sequenced was whole blood. The rearrangement links TRBV2 to TRBJ2-7; 9 bases agree with TRBD2. Here the CDR3 DNA reads TGTGCCAGCCAGACTAGCGGTTCCTACGAGCAGTACTTC. This encodes CASQTSGSYEQYF. The whole variable domain, remainder taken from reference TRBV2 and TRBJ2-7, is EPEVTQTPSHQVTQMGQEVILRCVPISNHLYFYWYRQILGQKVEFLVSFYNNEISEKSEIFDDQFSVERPDGSNFTLKIRSTKLEDSAMYFCASQTSGSYEQYFGPGTRLTVT.